This T cell receptor (beta chain) stems from a study of OX40 agonist ivuxolimab in advanced cancers. Study as a whole: Patients enrolled in dose escalation were diagnosed with hepatocellular carcinoma, melanoma, renal cell or head and neck cancer. The study reported partial responses in three patients: one hepatocellular carcinoma, two cutaneous melanoma. The study, taken as a whole, reports: Among T cells, CD8+ cells averaged more expanded clones than CD4+ cells. Part of the nonresponder group also had normalized T-cell clonal expansion that was low.

This clone was detected only once. Its cognate antigen is unknown. Germline V lookup: CDR1 MNHEY, CDR2 SVGAGI. The CDR3 is made up of 12 amino acids. The V gene lost 6 bases and the J gene lost 4 bases, with 9 bases spanning the gap. Repertoires were generated with immunoSEQ multiplex PCR, while TCRdb's copy carries only in-frame clones and drops some. This sample has some 79,000 clones, with more than 85% found just once. This receptor was obtained from an adult with an advanced solid tumor such as melanoma, head and neck, liver or kidney cancer. This rearrangement joins TRBV6-5 to TRBJ1-2, with D hard to call. Here the sequenced sample was CD4+ or CD8+ T cells sorted from blood, taken in a trial of the OX40 agonist ivuxolimab. This CDR3 reads CASRAEGYGYTF. CDR3 in DNA: TGTGCCAGCAGAGCCGAGGGCTATGGCTACACCTTC.